This TCR beta chain was recovered during a study of Ad26.COV2.S vaccination and SARS-CoV-2 variants. Overall study: Donor had been placed in the Ad26.COV2.S arm of the COV1001 trial.

Clones were read by immunoSEQ multiplex PCR, and TCRdb kept only the in-frame ones, dropping some. The sample contains hundreds of thousands of clones, roughly 90% of which appear only once. Study-wide findings and caveats: Total T cell responses, in the TCR breadth and depth analyses, may have been underestimated. Similar non-spike TCR breadth was seen in vaccine and placebo recipients.

Germline-derived CDR1 and CDR2 are SGHTA and FQGNSA. Trimming left V 5 bases short and J 5 bases short, with 16 bases between. The CDR3 covers 15 residues. With regard to this clone: Its antigen remains unidentified.

Specified treatment: roughly 18 received Ad26.COV2.S at low or high dose, single or two shots; several received placebo; per-sample allocation not given. Day 63 following the first vaccine or placebo injection was when the samples were taken. Participants' vaccine, an Ad26 vector, delivered Wuhan-strain SARS-CoV-2 spike. The rearrangement uses TRBV7-2 and TRBJ1-5; possibly TRBD1 for D (5 bases). This TCR was sampled from a person aged 18-65 years who received the Ad26.COV2.S COVID-19 vaccine or a placebo. The sample here was peripheral blood, taken in a trial of Ad26.COV2.S vaccine versus placebo. CDR3 sequence: CASSLGGVLDQPQHF. The CDR3 bases are TGTGCCAGCAGCCTGGGGGGGGTATTGGATCAGCCCCAGCATTTT.